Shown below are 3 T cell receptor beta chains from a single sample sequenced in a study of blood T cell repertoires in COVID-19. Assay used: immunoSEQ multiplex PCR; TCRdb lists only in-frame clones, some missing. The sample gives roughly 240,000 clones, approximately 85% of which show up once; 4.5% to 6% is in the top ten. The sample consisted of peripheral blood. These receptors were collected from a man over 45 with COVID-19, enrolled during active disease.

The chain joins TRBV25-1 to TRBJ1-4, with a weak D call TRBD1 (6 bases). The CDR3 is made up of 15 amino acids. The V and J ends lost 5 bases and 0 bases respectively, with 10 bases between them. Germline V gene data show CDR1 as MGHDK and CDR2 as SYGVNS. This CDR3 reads CASSPGQATNEKLFF. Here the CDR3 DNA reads TGTGCCAGCAGTCCGGGACAAGCAACTAATGAAAAACTGTTTTTT.

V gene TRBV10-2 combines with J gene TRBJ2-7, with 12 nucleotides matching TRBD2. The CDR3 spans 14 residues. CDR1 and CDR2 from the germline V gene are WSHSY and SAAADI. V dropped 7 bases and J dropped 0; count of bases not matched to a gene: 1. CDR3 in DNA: TGCGCCAGCATGGGACTAGCGGGCTCCTACGAGCAGTACTTC. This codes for CASMGLAGSYEQYF.

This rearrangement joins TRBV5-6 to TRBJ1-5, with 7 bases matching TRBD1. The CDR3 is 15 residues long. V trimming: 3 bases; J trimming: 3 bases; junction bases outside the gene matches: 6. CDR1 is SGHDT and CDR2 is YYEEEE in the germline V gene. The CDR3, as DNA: TGTGCCAGCAGCTCGGGACAGACATTCAATCAGCCCCAGCATTTT. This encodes CASSSGQTFNQPQHF.